This T cell receptor (beta chain) is from a study of shared clonotypes between healthy human individuals (dated by TCRdb to the early 2020s). At the level of the whole study: The cohort comprised a couple of women and a few men aged 18 to 49 years. To estimate repertoire size and how much clonotypes are shared between individuals, the study performed deep sequencing of blood TCR repertoires from about five healthy adults. Each donor's leukapheresis produced roughly between roughly 0.94 and 9.5 billion PBMCs. For each donor, CD4 naive and CD4 memory were each given three plates, CD8 naive was given two plates, and CD8 memory was given one plate. Different laboratories and diverse techniques were used to prepare libraries and sequence TCR repertoires, to increase sequencing depth and limit assay-specific biases. General findings and caveats noted by the study authors: Across a handful of donors, around 5% of naive CD4, around 3.5% of naive CD8, around 2.1% of memory CD4, and approximately 0.4% of memory CD8 clonotypes were shared. Pairwise subsampling indicated that sequencing depth was expected to affect the degree of clonotype sharing among donors. Incomplete sequencing was indicated by rarefaction of sorted-subset datasets, despite the large sequencing depth. Larger estimated clonotype richness was generally found for naive subsets than for memory subsets. Only blood was sampled, and tissue TCR repertoires likely differ from those in blood. Higher generation probabilities were observed for clonotypes shared by all four sorted-subset donors than for non-shared clonotypes. Because the study included only a small number of donors, the genetic and exposure-history diversity represented was limited.

Donors were healthy HIV-negative adults with no recently reported acute infections or vaccinations. Only Caucasian adults living in Nashville, Tennessee, USA were represented among the donors. CD8 memory samples were composed of magnetically selected CD45RO+ cells combined with CCR7-negative CD45RA+ effector memory (TemRA) cells. After blood collection by leukapheresis, PBMCs were isolated using Ficoll-Histopaque density gradient centrifugation and then cryopreserved in the vapor phase of liquid nitrogen. Analytical flow cytometry was used to check the purity and quantity of each magnetically sorted T cell population. Each sorted fraction had its genomic DNA isolated and then quantified by UV absorbance on a Nanodrop 2000c. Points on this clone: It lacks a known antigen. No base quality values were provided; no much bigger clone lies one nucleotide off.

Deletion took 3 bases off V and 6 bases off J, with a span of 19 bases between the germline ends. CDR1 is given as MNHEY and CDR2 as SMNVEV, both from the germline V gene (reference sequence). The CDR3, from cysteine to phenylalanine, totals 16 residues. Only the CDR3 DNA stays, 48 bases, in frame from base 1. Using the deep immunoSEQ assay, multiplex PCR amplified TCR CDR3 regions from genomic DNA. Extracted genomic DNA from each cell subset was distributed evenly across all wells of several immunoSEQ 96-well plates, and each plate was treated as a replicate. Each replicate PCR for sorted subsets received about 220 ng genomic DNA, equal to about 30,000 T cell genomes. The purified libraries were quantified using a Qubit 3.0 fluorometer, sized with a Bioanalyzer 2100, and then quantified again using the KAPA Library Quantification kit. Every immunoSEQ 96-well plate was sequenced on a separate single-read 150-cycle Illumina NextSeq 550 flow cell. From the authors' description of their analysis: Because only junctional sequences without quality scores were contained in the immunoSEQ output, filtering matching that applied to full-length reads could not be performed. To assign V/J genes and CDR3, sequences were annotated against IMGT germline references using PyIR, a Python wrapper for IgBLAST v1.9. Reads were filtered out if the reads had weak V/J assignments (E-value above 1e-6), no CDR3, stop codons, out-of-frame junctions, or ambiguous translated residues. V3J clonotypes were defined as sequences sharing an identical inferred V gene, J gene, and CDR3 amino acid sequence. Percentage overlap between repertoires was calculated by dividing the number of shared unique clonotypes by the size of the smaller repertoire. Richness of each repertoire was evaluated using RTK rarefaction, the Chao1 estimator, and Recon v2.1 estimates of unobserved clonotypes. For all TCRbeta clonotypes obtained by the gDNA method from several donors, generation probabilities were computed with OLGA. This is the immuneACCESS table as TCRdb keeps it, with only in-frame sequences that have V and J called. A part of the clones is gone; compared with another copy, unresolved V genes explain less than half, and the rest is unexplained. V and J calls and clone size come straight from that table; D and trimming were deduced from the DNA. This sample gives around 690,000 clones in total; 90% of them show up just once. The top ten clones comprise roughly 36% of the sample.

The clonotype was recovered from a man between 18 and 29 years old in good health. Some clones in this sample may be carry-over from other donors' samples. Recombination linked TRBV27 to TRBJ2-3; the D segment is perhaps TRBD1 or TRBD2, each sharing 5 matched bases. Sequencing was performed on memory CD8+ T cells from PBMCs. The sample's cell subset or site label is to be understood as: CD45RO+ cells pooled with CCR7-negative TemRA cells. The base sequence is TGTGCCAGCAGTTTTGGTGGGGGAGCCCCCGCGGATACGCAGTATTTT. It codes for CASSFGGGAPADTQYF.